This is a list of T cell receptor beta chains from one sample in a study of cytomegalovirus exposure and HLA in healthy donors. Libraries were prepared by immunoSEQ multiplex PCR; TCRdb keeps only in-frame clonotypes and omits some of them. Here the sample spans tens of thousands of clones, over 60% being singletons. The specimen was PBMCs. The receptor source for this set is a woman between 50 and 59 years old in good health and CMV-seropositive. Each CDR3 is given with its conserved first and last residue. Fields, in order: CDR3 DNA, CDR3 protein, V gene, clone size, J gene, D gene. A D gene is named only where the DNA matches it firmly. Rows may omit the clone size; those that give it use once, few, many or a size class.

CDR3 DNA: TGCAGCGTCATACGAAGGCTAGCGGGGGGGGAGACCCAGTACTTC
CDR3 protein: CSVIRRLAGGETQYF
V gene: TRBV29-1
clone size: few
J gene: TRBJ2-5
D gene: TRBD2

CDR3 DNA: TGTGCCAGCAGCCGGGGACAGGGGGAAGAGACCCAGTACTTC
CDR3 protein: CASSRGQGEETQYF
V gene: TRBV5-4
clone size: NA
J gene: TRBJ2-5
D gene: TRBD1

CDR3 DNA: TGTGCCAGCTCACCAACCCGATCTAGTATGGACCAAGAGACCCAGTACTTC
CDR3 protein: CASSPTRSSMDQETQYF
V gene: TRBV18
clone size: NA
J gene: TRBJ2-5
D gene: NA

CDR3 DNA: TGTGCCAGCAGTGAATGGGGCAGCTACGAGCAGTACTTC
CDR3 protein: CASSEWGSYEQYF
V gene: TRBV25-1
clone size: NA
J gene: TRBJ2-7
D gene: NA

CDR3 DNA: TGCGCCAGCAGCTTTCTGACTAGCGGGGGAAACAATGAGCAGTTCTTC
CDR3 protein: CASSFLTSGGNNEQFF
V gene: TRBV5-1
clone size: NA
J gene: TRBJ2-1
D gene: TRBD2

CDR3 DNA: TGTGCCAGCAGCCCCCCGGGGGGTGTGGAAAGTTTACACGAGCAGTACTTC
CDR3 protein: CASSPPGGVESLHEQYF
V gene: TRBV7-9
clone size: NA
J gene: TRBJ2-7
D gene: TRBD2

CDR3 DNA: TGTGCCAGCTCACCAGAACAGGGCCTCCATCAGCCCCAGCATTTT
CDR3 protein: CASSPEQGLHQPQHF
V gene: TRBV18
clone size: NA
J gene: TRBJ1-5
D gene: NA

CDR3 DNA: TGCAGCGTACATCGGGACAGGGGAGAGCAGTACTTC
CDR3 protein: CSVHRDRGEQYF
V gene: TRBV29-1
clone size: NA
J gene: TRBJ2-7
D gene: TRBD1

CDR3 DNA: TGTGCCAGCAGTGAAGCCGGCGGGCGTCAGCCCCAGCATTTT
CDR3 protein: CASSEAGGRQPQHF
V gene: TRBV6-1
clone size: NA
J gene: TRBJ1-5
D gene: NA

CDR3 DNA: TGTGCCAGTAGCGTAAGCTACTCCTACGAGCAGTACTTC
CDR3 protein: CASSVSYSYEQYF
V gene: TRBV19
clone size: NA
J gene: TRBJ2-7
D gene: NA

CDR3 DNA: TGCAGCGTTCGACAGGGGGTTCAGCCCCAGCATTTT
CDR3 protein: CSVRQGVQPQHF
V gene: TRBV29-1
clone size: NA
J gene: TRBJ1-5
D gene: TRBD1

CDR3 DNA: TGTGCCAGCAGTGGCCTCGACAGGGGCTCCTACAATGAGCAGTTCTTC
CDR3 protein: CASSGLDRGSYNEQFF
V gene: TRBV25-1
clone size: NA
J gene: TRBJ2-1
D gene: TRBD1

CDR3 DNA: TGCGCCAGCAGCCAAGAAGAAGGCGCCGGGACTACGAACACCGGGGAGCTGTTTTTT
CDR3 protein: CASSQEEGAGTTNTGELFF
V gene: TRBV4-3
clone size: NA
J gene: TRBJ2-2
D gene: TRBD2

CDR3 DNA: TGTGCCAGCAGCCAAGAACCGGGACAGGGGGACAATGAGCAGTTCTTC
CDR3 protein: CASSQEPGQGDNEQFF
V gene: TRBV14
clone size: medium-sized
J gene: TRBJ2-1
D gene: TRBD1

CDR3 DNA: TGTGCCAGTAGGGAAAACAGCAACTCCAATGAGCAGTTCTTC
CDR3 protein: CASRENSNSNEQFF
V gene: TRBV19
clone size: NA
J gene: TRBJ2-1
D gene: NA

CDR3 DNA: TGTGCCAGTAGTATAGGGACAGGAGTCACTGAAGCTTTCTTT
CDR3 protein: CASSIGTGVTEAFF
V gene: TRBV19
clone size: NA
J gene: TRBJ1-1
D gene: TRBD1

CDR3 DNA: TGTGCCAGCAGCTTAGATGGGGGGGATCAGCCCCAGCATTTT
CDR3 protein: CASSLDGGDQPQHF
V gene: TRBV11-2
clone size: once
J gene: TRBJ1-5
D gene: NA

CDR3 DNA: TGTGCCATCAGTGAAAGGGACAGGGATGGCTACACCTTC
CDR3 protein: CAISERDRDGYTF
V gene: TRBV10-3
clone size: NA
J gene: TRBJ1-2
D gene: TRBD1

CDR3 DNA: TGTGCCACCCGGGTCACAGGTGGGAACGAGCAGTACTTC
CDR3 protein: CATRVTGGNEQYF
V gene: TRBV15
clone size: NA
J gene: TRBJ2-7
D gene: NA

CDR3 DNA: TGTGCCAGCACCTCCCTTGCGAGCTCCTACAATGAGCAGTTCTTC
CDR3 protein: CASTSLASSYNEQFF
V gene: TRBV7-9
clone size: few
J gene: TRBJ2-1
D gene: NA

CDR3 DNA: TGTGCCAGCAGTTTATCCATCAGCGGATACTATGGCTACACCTTC
CDR3 protein: CASSLSISGYYGYTF
V gene: TRBV27
clone size: NA
J gene: TRBJ1-2
D gene: NA

CDR3 DNA: TGTGCCAGCAGCGTAGAAGCAGGGTCGGGGGATAATTCACCCCTCCACTTT
CDR3 protein: CASSVEAGSGDNSPLHF
V gene: TRBV9
clone size: NA
J gene: TRBJ1-6
D gene: NA

CDR3 DNA: TGTGCCAGCAGTTCCTTTGGGGGCAGGGGTTTTGGTGCCAAAAACATTCAGTACTTC
CDR3 protein: CASSSFGGRGFGAKNIQYF
V gene: TRBV27
clone size: NA
J gene: TRBJ2-4
D gene: NA

CDR3 DNA: TGCGCCAGCAGATCGGGACAGGGGAACATGAACACTGAAGCTTTCTTT
CDR3 protein: CASRSGQGNMNTEAFF
V gene: TRBV5-1
clone size: NA
J gene: TRBJ1-1
D gene: TRBD1

CDR3 DNA: TGCGCCAGCAGCCCCTCGGTAGGGCGGGAAAGCACTGAAGCTTTCTTT
CDR3 protein: CASSPSVGRESTEAFF
V gene: TRBV5-1
clone size: NA
J gene: TRBJ1-1
D gene: NA

CDR3 DNA: TGCAGCGTTGAGTCCCCAACAGCCGACAAGACCCAGTACTTC
CDR3 protein: CSVESPTADKTQYF
V gene: TRBV29-1
clone size: NA
J gene: TRBJ2-5
D gene: NA

CDR3 DNA: TGTGCCAGCAGTTTCCCAGGGGACTATGGCTACACCTTC
CDR3 protein: CASSFPGDYGYTF
V gene: TRBV6-5
clone size: NA
J gene: TRBJ1-2
D gene: NA

CDR3 DNA: TGTGCCAGCAGTTTAGGGGGGGGCAGGTATAATTCACCCCTCCACTTT
CDR3 protein: CASSLGGGRYNSPLHF
V gene: TRBV27
clone size: few
J gene: TRBJ1-6
D gene: NA

CDR3 DNA: TGTGCCAGCAGTCCTGAAGTGGGGACAGGGTTCAATGAGCAGTTCTTC
CDR3 protein: CASSPEVGTGFNEQFF
V gene: TRBV27
clone size: NA
J gene: TRBJ2-1
D gene: TRBD1

CDR3 DNA: TGTGCCTGGAGGACAGGGGCAACTTATAATTCACCCCTCCACTTT
CDR3 protein: CAWRTGATYNSPLHF
V gene: TRBV30
clone size: NA
J gene: TRBJ1-6
D gene: TRBD1

CDR3 DNA: TGTGCCAGCAGCCCCTCGGGGGGGGGCTGGACCCAGTACTTC
CDR3 protein: CASSPSGGGWTQYF
V gene: TRBV11-2
clone size: NA
J gene: TRBJ2-5
D gene: TRBD2

CDR3 DNA: TGTGCCAGCAGTTTGGGCGGGAATTCACCCCTCCACTTT
CDR3 protein: CASSLGGNSPLHF
V gene: TRBV27
clone size: NA
J gene: TRBJ1-6
D gene: NA

CDR3 DNA: TGTGCCAGCAGTTACTCGTATGGCACAGATACGCAGTATTTT
CDR3 protein: CASSYSYGTDTQYF
V gene: TRBV6-5
clone size: NA
J gene: TRBJ2-3
D gene: NA

CDR3 DNA: TGTGCCAGCTCACCAAGGGCAGGGGATGGCTACACCTTC
CDR3 protein: CASSPRAGDGYTF
V gene: TRBV18
clone size: NA
J gene: TRBJ1-2
D gene: NA

CDR3 DNA: TGTGCCAGCAGCTTACGGGGACAGGAATCTCGGGGCTACACCTTC
CDR3 protein: CASSLRGQESRGYTF
V gene: TRBV13
clone size: once
J gene: TRBJ1-2
D gene: TRBD1

CDR3 DNA: TGTGCCAGCAGTTCAGACCCCCGGACAGAAGCTTTCTTT
CDR3 protein: CASSSDPRTEAFF
V gene: TRBV27
clone size: once
J gene: TRBJ1-1
D gene: NA

CDR3 DNA: TGTGCCAGCAGTGACCCTCGGGACAGGGGTAGCTCCTATAATTCACCCCTCCACTTT
CDR3 protein: CASSDPRDRGSSYNSPLHF
V gene: TRBV6-1
clone size: NA
J gene: TRBJ1-6
D gene: TRBD1

CDR3 DNA: TGTGCCAGCAGCAAAACTCACAGGGTCACCTTC
CDR3 protein: CASSKTHRVTF
V gene: TRBV7-9
clone size: NA
J gene: TRBJ1-2
D gene: NA

CDR3 DNA: TGTGCCAGCAGTCCCTGGGGTAGCGGGGGTTCCAACATTCAGTACTTC
CDR3 protein: CASSPWGSGGSNIQYF
V gene: TRBV28
clone size: NA
J gene: TRBJ2-4
D gene: TRBD2

CDR3 DNA: TGTGCCAGCTCCCCTAATGTGGTGTCCTACAATGAGCAGTTCTTC
CDR3 protein: CASSPNVVSYNEQFF
V gene: TRBV6-4
clone size: once
J gene: TRBJ2-1
D gene: NA

CDR3 DNA: TGCAGCGTTGAAGGGGGCAAGGGGTATGGCTACACCTTC
CDR3 protein: CSVEGGKGYGYTF
V gene: TRBV29-1
clone size: NA
J gene: TRBJ1-2
D gene: NA

CDR3 DNA: TGTGCCACCAGCAGAGACGGAGCTCTCTCACCCCTCCACTTT
CDR3 protein: CATSRDGALSPLHF
V gene: TRBV15
clone size: NA
J gene: TRBJ1-6
D gene: NA

CDR3 DNA: TGTGCCAGCACCAACCCGCGGGGGAGCACTGAAGCTTTCTTT
CDR3 protein: CASTNPRGSTEAFF
V gene: TRBV28
clone size: NA
J gene: TRBJ1-1
D gene: NA

CDR3 DNA: TGTGCCAGCTCCCACGCAGGGGACAGCAACTATGGCTACACCTTC
CDR3 protein: CASSHAGDSNYGYTF
V gene: TRBV6-5
clone size: NA
J gene: TRBJ1-2
D gene: TRBD1

CDR3 DNA: TGTGCCAGCAGCCCGGGACTAGCGGGGGCCGGAGAGACCCAGTACTTC
CDR3 protein: CASSPGLAGAGETQYF
V gene: TRBV5-5
clone size: NA
J gene: TRBJ2-5
D gene: TRBD2

CDR3 DNA: TGTGCCAGTAGTATGGGTAGCGGCTCCTACGAGCAGTACTTC
CDR3 protein: CASSMGSGSYEQYF
V gene: TRBV19
clone size: NA
J gene: TRBJ2-7
D gene: NA

CDR3 DNA: TGTGCCAGCAGCTTCTGGACAGGGGATAATGAAAAACTGTTTTTT
CDR3 protein: CASSFWTGDNEKLFF
V gene: TRBV7-9
clone size: NA
J gene: TRBJ1-4
D gene: TRBD1

CDR3 DNA: TGTGCCAGTAGTATAGGTCGGGGGATTGAAGCTTTCTTT
CDR3 protein: CASSIGRGIEAFF
V gene: TRBV19
clone size: NA
J gene: TRBJ1-1
D gene: NA

CDR3 DNA: TGTGCCAGCAGCTTAGACGGGATCTATGGCTACACCTTC
CDR3 protein: CASSLDGIYGYTF
V gene: TRBV7-9
clone size: NA
J gene: TRBJ1-2
D gene: NA

CDR3 DNA: TGTGCCAGCTCACCATTTGACGGACAGGGGGGCACTGAAGCTTTCTTT
CDR3 protein: CASSPFDGQGGTEAFF
V gene: TRBV18
clone size: NA
J gene: TRBJ1-1
D gene: TRBD1

CDR3 DNA: TGTGCCAGCAGTTACGCGCTAGCGGGGGGGGGAGATACGCAGTATTTT
CDR3 protein: CASSYALAGGGDTQYF
V gene: TRBV6-6
clone size: NA
J gene: TRBJ2-3
D gene: TRBD2